The clone carrying this T cell receptor beta chain showed up just a few times. This entry is derived from a study of cytomegalovirus exposure and HLA in healthy donors. Germline V CDR1 and CDR2: SQVTM, ANQGSEA. This CDR3 is 15 amino acids long. J lost 5 bases, V lost 6 bases, and 10 bases had no gene match. PCR was performed using 60 Vbeta and 13 Jbeta primers. TCRdb's table, derived via immunoSEQ multiplex PCR, lists solely in-frame clones and lacks some. The table has nearly 100,000 clones, around 9.6% seen once. The TCR sequence derives from a middle-aged man in good health and CMV-seropositive. The genes are TRBV29-1 and TRBJ2-5; 12 nucleotides match TRBD2. The sequenced material came from PBMCs. The CDR3 here is CSVDLTSGGPETQYF. CDR3 in DNA: TGCAGCGTAGACCTGACTAGCGGGGGTCCGGAGACCCAGTACTTC.